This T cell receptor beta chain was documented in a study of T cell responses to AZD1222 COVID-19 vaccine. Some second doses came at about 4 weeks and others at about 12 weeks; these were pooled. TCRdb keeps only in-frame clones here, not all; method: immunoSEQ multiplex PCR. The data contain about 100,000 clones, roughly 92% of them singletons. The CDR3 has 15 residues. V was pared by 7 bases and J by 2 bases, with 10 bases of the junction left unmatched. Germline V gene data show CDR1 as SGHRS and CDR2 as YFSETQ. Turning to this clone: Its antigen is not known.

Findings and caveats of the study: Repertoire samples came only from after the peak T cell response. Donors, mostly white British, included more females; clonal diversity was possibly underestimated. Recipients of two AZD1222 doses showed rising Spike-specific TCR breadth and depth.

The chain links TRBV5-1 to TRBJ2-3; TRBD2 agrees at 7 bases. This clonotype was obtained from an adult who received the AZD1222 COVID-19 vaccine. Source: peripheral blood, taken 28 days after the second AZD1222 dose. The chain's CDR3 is CASASGGIDTDTQYF. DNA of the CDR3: TGCGCCAGCGCATCGGGGGGAATTGACACAGATACGCAGTATTTT. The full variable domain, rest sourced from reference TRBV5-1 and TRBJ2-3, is KAGVTQTPRYLIKTRGQQVTLSCSPISGHRSVSWYQQTPGQGLQFLFEYFSETQRNKGNFPGRFSGRQFSNSRSEMNVSTLELGDSALYLCASASGGIDTDTQYFGPGTRLTVL.